Below, one T cell receptor beta chain is given with its context. Its antigen is undetermined. Trimming pared 3 bases from V and 5 bases from J, leaving 13 bases between. The CDR3 extends over 15 amino acids. Germline CDR1 and CDR2: MDHEN and SYDVKM. The record originates from a study of siplizumab effects on memory and regulatory T cells. Assay: immunoSEQ multiplex PCR; the TCRdb copy retains only in-frame clones and omits some. This sample has about 98,000 clones, with about 94% found just once. General study findings and limits: Mappable alloreactive CD4+ clones averaged approximately 62% Treg-derived with siplizumab versus less than 30% in controls.

The rearrangement uses TRBV28 and TRBJ2-2; no clear D. This TCR derives from a human donor in good health. The material sequenced was CD4+ T cells sorted from blood. The CDR3 is CASSLVSPVTGELFF. CDR3 nucleotide sequence: TGTGCCAGCAGTTTGGTTTCACCGGTTACCGGGGAGCTGTTTTTT.